What follows are 8 T cell receptor beta chains derived from one specimen sequenced in a study of molecular identifiers for immune sequencing clone quantification. MiXCR was run by TCRdb on the PCR reads, yielding one entry per CDR3 protein. The table includes under 15,000 distinct CDR3 sequences, 16% detected once. The sample was naive CD8+ T cells from blood, with Jurkat cell RNA spiked in. The subset is: FACS-sorted CD8+CD4-CCR7+CD45RA+ naive T cells. The receptors derive from a human donor in good health. Some libraries in this study had Jurkat cell RNA spiked in.

This clonotype is labeled as medium-sized. The V gene is TRBV6-2 or TRBV6-3, the J gene TRBJ1-1; 7 positions match TRBD1. Germline trimming cut 6 bases from V and 6 bases from J; bases unmatched to any gene: 10. The CDR3 has 14 amino acids. Germline CDR1 is MNHEY and CDR2 is SVGEGT. The chain's CDR3 is CASSQRQGRSEAFF. As DNA, the CDR3 is TGTGCCAGCAGCCAAAGACAGGGTCGGTCTGAAGCTTTCTTT.

In this sample, this clonotype is medium-sized. The V and J genes are TRBV10-2 and TRBJ2-4; a weak D match, TRBD1 (5 bases). The CDR3 contains 13 residues. Germline V CDR1 and CDR2: WSHSY, SAAADI. Trimming removed 5 bases from V and 0 bases from J, with 5 bases in between. CDR3 region: CASSQGAKNIQYF. In nucleotides, the CDR3 is TGCGCCAGCAGTCAGGGAGCCAAAAACATTCAGTACTTC.

By its share, this clonotype is medium-sized. J is TRBJ2-7 and V is TRBV7-9, with D unclear. This CDR3 spans 13 amino acids. Germline loops: CDR1 SEHNR, CDR2 FQNEAQ (reference sequence). The V end lost 3 bases, the J end lost 2 bases, and 8 bases lay between the germline ends. Here the CDR3 reads CASSFPGTYEQYF. The CDR3 nucleotides read TGTGCCAGCAGCTTCCCCGGAACCTACGAGCAGTACTTC.

The chain carries TRBV7-3 and TRBJ2-3; weak D call: TRBD1 (5 bases). The CDR3 loop spans 14 amino acids. Germline CDR1 and CDR2: SGHTA and FQGTGA. V gave up 0 bases and J gave up 1 base, with 5 bases separating them. In DNA, the CDR3 is TGTGCCAGCAGCTTAACAGGGGGCACAGATACGCAGTATTTT. Encoded protein: CASSLTGGTDTQYF. Supplemented by reference TRBV7-3 and TRBJ2-3, the full variable domain reads GAGVSQTPSNKVTEKGKYVELRCDPISGHTALYWYRQSLGQGPEFLIYFQGTGAADDSGLPNDRFFAVRPEGSVSTLKIQRTERGDSAVYLCASSLTGGTDTQYFGPGTRLTVL.

This clonotype has only a few counts. The chain joins TRBV28 to TRBJ2-1; D gene uncertain. Germline CDR1 is MDHEN and CDR2 is SYDVKM. This CDR3 spans 12 amino acids. V was cut by 2 bases and J by 10 bases, with 9 bases left in between. CDR3 coding DNA: TGTGCCAGCAGTTTAGGTGGGGTCGAGCAGTTCTTC. This translates into CASSLGGVEQFF.

Ten or more counts support this clonotype. This sequence joins TRBV6-2 or TRBV6-3 and TRBJ2-1; D is tentatively TRBD1 or TRBD2 (5 bases each). The V gene's germline CDR1 is MNHEY and CDR2 SVGEGT. CDR3 size: 13 residues. The V gene lost 2 bases and the J gene lost 7 bases, with 9 bases spanning the gap. The CDR3 sequence: CASSYMGVNEQFF. The CDR3 nucleotides are TGTGCCAGCAGTTACATGGGGGTGAATGAGCAGTTCTTC.

This clonotype is deemed medium-sized. For the CDR3, the DNA is TGTGCCAGCTCACCATTTACCTCTGGGGCCAACGTCCTGACTTTC. This gives the protein CASSPFTSGANVLTF. The chain uses TRBV18 and TRBJ2-6, with D hard to call. The germline CDR1 and CDR2 sequences are KGHSH and LQKENI. V was shortened by 2 bases and J by 0 bases, with 5 bases between the two germline ends. This CDR3 is built from 15 residues.

This clonotype came up many times. This chain links TRBV28 with TRBJ1-5, with D possibly TRBD1 on 5 matching bases. Germline V gene sequence: CDR1 MDHEN, CDR2 SYDVKM. The germline V and J ends were trimmed by 4 bases and 2 bases, with 15 bases remaining between them. CDR3 length: 16 residues. For the CDR3, the DNA is TGTGCCAGCAGTTCCATGTGGAGGGACGGCAATCAGCCCCAGCATTTT. Translation gives CASSSMWRDGNQPQHF.